This TCR beta chain was captured in a study of human T cells and chemical hapten exposure. Noted time point: patch test 1, 2 weeks after DPC sensitization. This sample's treatment: therapeutic diphenylcyclopropenone sensitization with weekly scalp DPC. TCRdb re-analysed the RACE reads in MiXCR, keeping a single row per CDR3 protein. This table has 150,000 to 200,000 distinct CDR3 sequences, more than 14% appearing once. This clonotype was seen more than once but under ten times. The CDR3 is 15 residues long. CDR1 is LNHDA and CDR2 is SQIVND in the germline V gene (reference sequence). Trimming stripped 2 bases from V and 5 bases from J, with 14 bases between.

The source material was whole blood, sampled in connection with sensitization to the hapten diphenylcyclopropenone (DPC). The V gene is TRBV19, the J gene TRBJ2-3; D is perhaps TRBD1 (5 bases). This TCR was recovered from a woman in her twenties or thirties with alopecia areata. Some clones in this sample may be carry-over from other donors' samples. The CDR3 sequence: CASSIQGAALDTQYF. CDR3 coding DNA: TGTGCCAGTAGTATACAAGGGGCAGCACTAGATACGCAGTATTTT.